The 6 T cell receptor beta chains presented below share a single source sample, sequenced in a study of blood T cell repertoires in COVID-19 (dated by TCRdb to the early 2020s). The library was prepared using the immunoSEQ multiplex PCR assay. TCRdb mirrors the immuneACCESS table, restricted to in-frame sequences. Some clones are absent from its copies; in checked studies, under half trace to an unresolved V gene, and the reason for the others is unknown. The sample contains under 85,000 clones, approximately 85% of them found a single time. The top ten constitute 7% to 8% of the sample. The sequenced sample was peripheral blood. Receptors were obtained from a man in his sixties or seventies with acute or convalescent COVID-19.

V and J are TRBV27 and TRBJ2-1; D might be TRBD2 (6 bases). The CDR3 is made up of 16 amino acids. Germline V gives CDR1 MNHEY, CDR2 SMNVEV (reference sequence). The V end was cut by 1 base, the J end by 4 bases, with 14 bases between. CDR3 loop: CASSLYYGEDYNEQFF. The CDR3 nucleotides are TGTGCCAGCAGTTTATACTACGGGGAGGATTACAATGAGCAGTTCTTC.

The gene calls are TRBV5-6 and TRBJ2-7; D unresolved. Looked up from germline, CDR1 is SGHDT and CDR2 is YYEEEE. V gave up 0 bases and J gave up 2 bases, with 18 bases separating them. CDR3 length: 17 amino acids. The CDR3 nucleotides are TGTGCCAGCAGCTTGGTGGCAGACTCCACTTTTACCTACGAGCAGTACTTC. Translated: CASSLVADSTFTYEQYF.

The V gene is TRBV30, the J gene TRBJ1-1; D not certain. Germline V CDR1 and CDR2: GTSNPN, SVGIG (reference sequence). The CDR3 loop spans 12 amino acids. The ends were cut back, 5 bases at V and 1 base at J, with 8 bases in the middle. For the CDR3, the DNA is TGTGCCTGGTCACAGACGAACACTGAAGCTTTCTTT. This translates into CAWSQTNTEAFF. Together with reference TRBV30 and TRBJ1-1, the CDR3 gives the full variable domain: SQTIHQWPATLVQPVGSPLSLECTVEGTSNPNLYWYRQAAGRGLQLLFYSVGIGQISSEVPQNLSASRPQDRQFILSSKKLLLSDSGFYLCAWSQTNTEAFFGQGTRLTVV.

This clone was picked up one time. V and J are TRBV19 and TRBJ2-7; D is perhaps TRBD1 (6 bases). This CDR3 comprises 13 residues. Between the trimmed V and J ends, which lost 6 bases and 3 bases, there was a span of 12 bases. Germline V gene data show CDR1 as LNHDA and CDR2 as SQIVND (reference sequence). CDR3 region: CASSAGQFYEQYF. The CDR3 bases are TGTGCCAGTAGCGCCGGACAGTTCTACGAGCAGTACTTC.

V gene TRBV19 combines with J gene TRBJ1-1, with 7 bases identical to TRBD1. The CDR3 extends over 14 amino acids. The V segment lost 1 base and the J segment 8 bases; nucleotides outside the gene matches: 7. The germline gives CDR1 LNHDA, CDR2 SQIVND (reference sequence). The CDR3 reads CASSIVPGGIEAFF. The CDR3 bases are TGTGCCAGTAGTATAGTTCCAGGGGGGATCGAAGCTTTCTTT.

This sequence joins TRBV6-4 and TRBJ2-1; 8 nucleotides line up with TRBD2. CDR3 length equals 15 residues. Trimming cost V 5 bases and J 7 bases; bases outside gene matches: 10. Germline-derived CDR1 and CDR2 are MRHNA and SNTAGT. The DNA for the CDR3 is TGTGCCAGCAGTAGGGACGGGGGGGCGTGGAATGAGCAGTTCTTC. It codes for CASSRDGGAWNEQFF.